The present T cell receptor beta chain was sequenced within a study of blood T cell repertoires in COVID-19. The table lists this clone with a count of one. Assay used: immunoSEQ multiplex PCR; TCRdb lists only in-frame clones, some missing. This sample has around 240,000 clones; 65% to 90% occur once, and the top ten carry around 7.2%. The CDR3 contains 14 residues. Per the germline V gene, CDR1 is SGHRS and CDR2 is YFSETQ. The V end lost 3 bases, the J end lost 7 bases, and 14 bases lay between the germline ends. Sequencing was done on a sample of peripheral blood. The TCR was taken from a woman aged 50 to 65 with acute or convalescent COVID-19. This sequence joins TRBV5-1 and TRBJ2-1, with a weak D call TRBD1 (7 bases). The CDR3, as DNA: TGCGCCAGCAGCTCACGACAGGGAGGTAATGAGCAGTTCTTC. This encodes CASSSRQGGNEQFF.